One sample yielded the 21 T cell receptor beta chains listed below, sequenced in a study of blood T cell repertoires in COVID-19. Clones were sequenced by immunoSEQ multiplex PCR, and TCRdb holds only the in-frame ones, with some missing. Among about 130,000 clones, 84% were seen once, and the ten largest hold 9% to 15%. Sequencing was done on a sample of peripheral blood. The receptors derive from a woman aged 60-75 years with acute or convalescent COVID-19.

The rearrangement uses TRBV7-9 and TRBJ2-1; 7 nucleotides align to TRBD2. The germline gives CDR1 SEHNR, CDR2 FQNEAQ (reference sequence). The CDR3 is made up of 16 amino acids. V dropped 4 bases and J dropped 7; count of bases not matched to a gene: 13. The CDR3 nucleotides are TGTGCCAGCAGCTCCCGTCGGACTAGGTTGGGTAATGAGCAGTTCTTC. Amino acid sequence: CASSSRRTRLGNEQFF.

The chain carries TRBV3-1 (or the pseudogene TRBV3-2) and TRBJ2-5, with TRBD2 matching over 10 bases. This CDR3 has 17 amino acids. Per germline, CDR1 LGHDT and CDR2 YNNKEL (reference sequence). With 3 bases clipped from V and 5 bases from J, the junction kept 12 bases outside the gene matches. CDR3: CASSQQLLAGATETQYF. The CDR3 nucleotides read TGTGCCAGCAGCCAGCAACTCCTAGCGGGGGCGACTGAGACCCAGTACTTC.

This clone was observed a single time. The chain carries TRBV29-1 and TRBJ2-1, with TRBD2 matching 13 bases. V was pared by 5 bases and J by 9 bases, with 1 base of the junction left unmatched. The length of the CDR3 is 12 residues. The germline V gene has CDR1 SQVTM and CDR2 ANQGSEA. The CDR3 region is CSVWTSGGEQFF. Here the CDR3 DNA reads TGCAGCGTTTGGACTAGCGGGGGTGAGCAGTTCTTC.

V is TRBV12-3 or TRBV12-4 and J is TRBJ1-5, with a tentative D call TRBD1 (6 bases). The length of the CDR3 is 13 residues. V was shortened by 8 bases and J by 3 bases, with 11 bases between the two germline ends. CDR3 nucleotide sequence: TGTGCCAGCGGGGGGGCCCTCAATCAGCCCCAGCATTTT. It yields the protein CASGGALNQPQHF.

The chain recombines TRBV6-5 with TRBJ1-1; D not resolved. Between the trimmed V and J ends, which lost 6 bases and 2 bases, there was a span of 7 bases. This CDR3 region has 12 residues. Germline assignment: CDR1 MNHEY and CDR2 SVGAGI. CDR3 in amino acids: CASRRINTEAFF. CDR3 DNA: TGTGCCAGCAGGCGCATAAACACTGAAGCTTTCTTT.

V is TRBV19 and J is TRBJ1-1; 7 nucleotides align to TRBD1. This CDR3 has 13 residues. Trimming took 11 bases from V and 5 from J; bases not matched to a gene: 11. CDR1 and CDR2 from the germline V gene are LNHDA and SQIVND (reference sequence). Here the CDR3 DNA reads TGTGCCTGCGCCTCCCCAGGGGGGACTGAAGCTTTCTTT. This gives the protein CACASPGGTEAFF.

V usage is TRBV27 and J usage is TRBJ1-2; possible D gene TRBD1, 5 bases. V was pared by 4 bases and J by 3 bases, with 30 bases between. In germline, CDR1 is MNHEY, CDR2 SMNVEV (reference sequence). The CDR3 has 20 residues. The CDR3 reads CASSSPSDRSSPPSDYGYTF. CDR3 DNA sequence: TGTGCCAGCAGTTCCCCTAGCGACAGATCCAGCCCCCCTTCGGACTATGGCTACACCTTC.

The chain uses TRBV5-1 and TRBJ1-1; TRBD1 might be the D (5 bases). Germline CDR1 reads SGHRS; CDR2 reads YFSETQ. The CDR3 extends over 17 amino acids. The V end was cut by 0 bases, the J end by 1 base, with 16 bases between. The CDR3 bases are TGCGCCAGCAGCTTGGACCCCTCTGCAGGGTCGAACACTGAAGCTTTCTTT. Protein: CASSLDPSAGSNTEAFF.

This chain joins TRBV4-1 and TRBJ1-5; 8 bases fit TRBD1. The germline V gene encodes CDR1 MGHRA and CDR2 YSYEKL. V was clipped by 3 bases and J by 1 base; unmatched bases: 2. The length of the CDR3 is 15 residues. The CDR3 spells CASSQTGASNQPQHF. The CDR3 coding sequence is TGCGCCAGCAGCCAGACAGGGGCAAGCAATCAGCCCCAGCATTTT.

This clone showed up just a few times. The V and J genes are TRBV19 and TRBJ1-1; no firm D call. The CDR3 runs 13 residues. V gave up 7 bases and J gave up 5 bases, with 14 bases separating them. CDR1 is LNHDA and CDR2 is SQIVND in the germline V gene (reference sequence). CDR3 sequence reads: CASKWIGRTEAFF. The CDR3 nucleotides are TGTGCCAGTAAATGGATAGGGAGGACTGAAGCTTTCTTT.

This clone was observed once. The V gene is TRBV7-3, the J gene TRBJ1-1; tentative D call: TRBD1 (5 bases). The V end was cut by 5 bases, the J end by 6 bases, with 13 bases between. This CDR3 has 13 amino acids. The germline V gene has CDR1 SGHTA and CDR2 FQGTGA. The DNA of the CDR3 is TGTGCCAGCAGCACCGGGGGTTTCCCTGAAGCTTTCTTT. It specifies CASSTGGFPEAFF. The variable domain in full, with the rest retrieved from reference TRBV7-3 and TRBJ1-1, is GAGVSQTPSNKVTEKGKYVELRCDPISGHTALYWYRQSLGQGPEFLIYFQGTGAADDSGLPNDRFFAVRPEGSVSTLKIQRTERGDSAVYLCASSTGGFPEAFFGQGTRLTVV.

This clone appeared a few times. V and J are TRBV19 and TRBJ1-5; D is uncertain. Germline V gene data show CDR1 as LNHDA and CDR2 as SQIVND (reference sequence). V gave up 8 bases and J gave up 7 bases, with 15 bases separating them. The CDR3 runs to 13 residues. CDR3 in amino acids: CASSKRENQPQHF. As DNA, the CDR3 is TGTGCCAGTTCCAAGAGGGAAAACCAGCCCCAGCATTTT.

This clone was observed once. The gene calls are TRBV6-5 and TRBJ1-5; the D gene is possibly TRBD1 (5 bases). Trimming removed 0 bases from V and 8 bases from J, with 8 bases in between. The germline CDR1 and CDR2 sequences are MNHEY and SVGAGI. This CDR3 region has 13 residues. This CDR3 is CASSYSGGEPQHF. In DNA form, the CDR3 reads TGTGCCAGCAGTTACTCCGGGGGGGAGCCCCAGCATTTT.

This clone was seen a single time. V is TRBV5-1 and J is TRBJ1-1; D ambiguous. Per germline, CDR1 SGHRS and CDR2 YFSETQ. The CDR3 covers 16 residues. V lost 4 bases, J lost 0 bases, and 16 bases lay in between. The CDR3 sequence is CASSPTTTILNTEAFF. CDR3 nucleotides: TGCGCCAGCAGCCCTACGACGACTATCCTGAACACTGAAGCTTTCTTT.

V and J are TRBV11-2 and TRBJ1-1; maybe TRBD1 (5 bases). Germline CDR1 and CDR2: SGHAT and FQNNGV. V shed 5 bases and J shed 8 bases, with 21 bases lying between them. The CDR3 contains 15 residues. The CDR3 DNA is TGTGCCAGCAGCCTTATAGGGTCCAGGGAGGGAGAAGCTTTCTTT. This codes for CASSLIGSREGEAFF.

The chain links TRBV2 to TRBJ2-2; a weak D match, TRBD1 (6 bases). The CDR3 runs 14 residues. Trimming took 4 bases from V and 0 from J, leaving 6 bases between them. CDR1 is SNHLY and CDR2 is FYNNEI in the germline V gene. The CDR3 loop reads CASSGQANTGELFF. As DNA, the CDR3 is TGTGCCAGCAGTGGACAGGCGAACACCGGGGAGCTGTTTTTT.

This clone has a single count. The V and J genes are TRBV12-3 or TRBV12-4 and TRBJ2-1, with TRBD1 identical over 7 bases. This CDR3 is 13 amino acids long. J lost 8 bases, V lost 5 bases, and 6 bases had no gene match. CDR3: CASSANTGDEQFF. The CDR3 region has the DNA TGTGCCAGCAGTGCCAATACAGGGGATGAGCAGTTCTTC.

CDR3 DNA: TGTGCCAGCAGCCGGGACGGGGGGGACACTGAAGCTTTCTTT. It yields the protein CASSRDGGDTEAFF. V usage is TRBV3-1 (or the pseudogene TRBV3-2) and J usage is TRBJ1-1; possible D gene TRBD1, 5 bases. The CDR3 has 14 residues. From germline, CDR1 is LGHDT and CDR2 YNNKEL (reference sequence). V lost 4 bases to trimming and J lost 3 bases, with 12 bases between them.

Only one count was recorded for this clone. The chain has TRBV5-1 and TRBJ1-2; no definite D call. The CDR3 has 14 residues. Germline CDR1 reads SGHRS; CDR2 reads YFSETQ. The ends were cut back, 0 bases at V and 6 bases at J, with 12 bases in the middle. This CDR3 is CASSLASQLDGYTF. Written as DNA, the CDR3 is TGCGCCAGCAGCTTGGCCTCACAGTTGGATGGCTACACCTTC.

The gene calls are TRBV6-2 or TRBV6-3 and TRBJ1-2, with a possible D match to TRBD1 (6 bases). The V end lost 4 bases, the J end lost 7 bases, and 22 bases lay between the germline ends. Germline values: CDR1 MNHEY, CDR2 SVGEGT. The CDR3 consists of 16 residues. The CDR3 nucleotides read TGTGCCAGCAGTTCCTACACAGCAGGGGAGTCTCTTGGCTACACCTTC. Translating it yields CASSSYTAGESLGYTF.

The J gene is TRBJ2-3, the V gene TRBV9; no reliable D call. The CDR3 covers 14 residues. Trimming left V 3 bases short and J 0 bases short, with 8 bases between. CDR1 is SGDLS, CDR2 YYNGEE, per germline. Written as DNA, the CDR3 is TGTGCCAGCAGCGGCCCGAGTAGCACAGATACGCAGTATTTT. Residues: CASSGPSSTDTQYF.